This TCR beta chain originates from a study of blood T cell repertoires in COVID-19 (dated by TCRdb to the early 2020s). With respect to the entire study: The collaborator samples originated in the United States, Italy and Spain and spanned the acute and convalescent phases of COVID-19. The prospective study material was composed of cDNA or gDNA derived from T cells, B-cell-depleted T cells, or PBMCs. Deeply sampled blood TCRbeta repertoires from subjects exposed to, actively infected with, or recovered from COVID-19 were included in the dataset. The repertoires were made available in a free public database intended to serve as a resource for research on the immune response to SARS-CoV-2. Samples were obtained from the ongoing ImmuneRACE study (first 160 participants) and from roughly 1,300 subjects provided by 6 global collaborators. The sample metadata nearly always contained a de-identified subject ID, COVID-19 status, age in years and sex. HLA class I and class II types, where available, came from metadata supplied by the sample provider rather than from assay-based typing.

General conclusions and limits of the study: The quantity of clinical and demographic metadata differed by source and by participant and was supplied without curation.

The collaborating institutions used their own protocols to collect whole blood in K2EDTA tubes. For TCRbeta analysis, collaborators shipped samples in one of three forms: frozen whole blood, isolated PBMCs, or DNA extracted from either of those sample types. TCRbeta CDR3 regions were amplified from genomic DNA by means of the immunoSEQ Assay, a bias-controlled multiplex PCR. As for the original processing: Nucleated cell counts per sample were estimated from amplification of reference gene primers within the assay. To quantify the absolute abundance of each unique TCRbeta CDR3 rearrangement, sequence reads were collapsed and filtered. For each sample, productive Simpson clonality was calculated by taking the square root of Simpson's diversity index across productive rearrangements. TCRdb limited this immuneACCESS table to in-frame rearrangements with V and J called. A share of clones is missing; checked studies link under half to unresolved V genes, and the rest is unexplained. Clonal size and the V and J genes are those of that table, whereas D and trimming came from the DNA. For this sample there are almost 200,000 clones; roughly nine tenths appear just once. Roughly 0.78% of the sample is held by the ten biggest clonotypes.

Concerning this clone: No antigen is known for it. Qualities for individual bases were not recorded, and no much larger clone is one base off.

From the cysteine up to the phenylalanine, the CDR3 has a length of 16 residues. Only the CDR3 DNA stays, 48 bases, in frame from base 1. As encoded in the germline V gene, CDR1 is MDHEN while CDR2 is SYDVKM. The V end loses 8 bases and the J end loses 4 bases, and a stretch of 21 bases separates them. The sequenced sample consisted of peripheral blood. The receptor comes from an older woman with acute or convalescent COVID-19. Recombination joined TRBV28 with TRBJ1-3; the D segment could be TRBD1, given 6 matching bases. The DNA sequence is as follows: TGTGCCAGCGGCTGGGGGGGCAAATCGAGAGGAAACACCATATATTTT. It specifies CASGWGGKSRGNTIYF. The variable domain in full, with residues beyond the CDR3 obtained from the reference TRBV28 and TRBJ1-3 genes, is DVKVTQSSRYLVKRTGEKVFLECVQDMDHENMFWYRQDPGLGLRLIYFSYDVKMKEKGDIPEGYSVSREKKERFSLILESASTNQTSMYLCASGWGGKSRGNTIYFGEGSWLTVV.